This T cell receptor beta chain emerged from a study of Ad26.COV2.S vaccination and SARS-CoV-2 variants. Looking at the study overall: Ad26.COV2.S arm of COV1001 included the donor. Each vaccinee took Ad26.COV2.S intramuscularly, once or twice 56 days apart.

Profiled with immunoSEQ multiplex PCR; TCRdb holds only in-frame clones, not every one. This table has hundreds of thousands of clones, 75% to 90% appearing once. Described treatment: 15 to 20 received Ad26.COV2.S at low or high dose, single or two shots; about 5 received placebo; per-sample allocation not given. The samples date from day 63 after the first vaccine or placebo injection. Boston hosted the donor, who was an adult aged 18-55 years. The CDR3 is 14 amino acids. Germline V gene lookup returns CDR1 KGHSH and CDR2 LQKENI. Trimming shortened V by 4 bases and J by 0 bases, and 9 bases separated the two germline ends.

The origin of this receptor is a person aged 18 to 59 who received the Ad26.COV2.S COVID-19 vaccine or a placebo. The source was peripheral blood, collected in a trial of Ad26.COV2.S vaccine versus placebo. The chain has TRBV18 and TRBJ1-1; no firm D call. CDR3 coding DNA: TGTGCCAGCTCACAGGACGGAGTGAACACTGAAGCTTTCTTT. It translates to CASSQDGVNTEAFF.